What follows describes a single T cell receptor (beta chain). What it binds is not known. This sample was taken from a study of long-term antiretroviral therapy in people with HIV. The run of the v3.0 immunoSEQ assay was at survey level. Sequencing was performed with immunoSEQ multiplex PCR; in TCRdb, only in-frame clones are kept and a portion is missing. The sample lists 20,000 to 30,000 clones; 79% were seen once. Germline V gives CDR1 SGHDT, CDR2 YYEEEE. The CDR3 has 13 amino acids. Trimming took off 0 bases at V and 6 bases at J, with 8 bases between the two ends. Study findings and constraints: Although diversity increased after ART, it remained lower than in transplant donor controls.

Sequenced material: unsorted PBMCs, taken 1.2 years after starting antiretroviral therapy. The sequence was obtained from a woman in her thirties or forties with HIV. The J gene is TRBJ2-3, the V gene TRBV5-6; no firm D call. In DNA, the CDR3 is TGTGCCAGCAGCTTGGGCGCGGCCGATACGCAGTATTTT. It codes for CASSLGAADTQYF.